This TCR beta chain stems from a study of blood T cell repertoires in COVID-19. Repertoires were generated with immunoSEQ multiplex PCR, while TCRdb's copy carries only in-frame clones and drops some. The sample yields about 77,000 clones, 70% to 90% seen once. This clone was counted between two and nine times. Trimming removed 3 bases from V and 3 bases from J; junction bases left unmatched: 16. CDR1 SGHTA and CDR2 FQGNSA come from the germline V gene. The CDR3 consists of 19 residues. This chain links TRBV7-2 with TRBJ1-4, with 7 nucleotides matching TRBD1. Sample: peripheral blood. This TCR was sampled from a woman older than 75 with acute or convalescent COVID-19. CDR3 residues: CASSFQPGPRGSSNEKLFF. CDR3 nucleotides: TGTGCCAGCAGCTTTCAACCGGGACCCAGGGGGAGTTCTAATGAAAAACTGTTTTTT.